The TCR beta chain under discussion was sequenced for a study of early T cells in non-severe SARS-CoV-2 infection. Unique molecular identifiers (one per individual cDNA molecule) were attached. TCRdb redid the calling of the 5' RACE reads with MiXCR, one entry per CDR3 protein. In the table there are tens of thousands of distinct CDR3 sequences, over 9.5% of which are singletons. In this sample, this clonotype turned up a few times. CDR1 is SGHNT and CDR2 is YYREEE in the germline V gene (reference sequence). This CDR3 comprises 15 residues. With 4 bases clipped from V and 4 bases from J, the junction kept 9 bases outside the gene matches.

The sequencing used whole blood, collected at baseline. The chain has TRBV5-4 and TRBJ2-7, with 9 bases aligning to TRBD2. This sequence originates from an adult who was a healthcare worker with PCR-confirmed SARS-CoV-2 infection or an uninfected control (not recorded which). In DNA, the CDR3 is TGTGCCAGCAGCGTCGGGGCGGGGGGGCCGTACGAGCAGTACTTC. Encoded protein: CASSVGAGGPYEQYF.